The 17 T cell receptor beta chains given below trace back to one sample, sequenced in a study of PD-L1 blockade in urothelial cancer. Libraries were prepared by immunoSEQ multiplex PCR; TCRdb keeps only in-frame clonotypes and omits some of them. The table shows about 76,000 clones, with approximately 81% occurring only once. The starting material was PBMCs, obtained around atezolizumab (anti-PD-L1) treatment. These receptors were obtained from a man in his 70s with urothelial cancer.

This chain links TRBV29-1 with TRBJ2-5; TRBD2 matches 9 bases. The CDR3 runs 14 residues. Germline CDR1 is SQVTM and CDR2 is ANQGSEA. Losses at the gene ends were 8 bases for V and 4 bases for J; bases not matched to a gene: 11. CDR3: CSSLGSGGGETQYF. The CDR3 nucleotides are TGCAGCTCCTTGGGTAGCGGGGGTGGAGAGACCCAGTACTTC.

V is TRBV6-5 and J is TRBJ2-7; the match to TRBD1 covers 11 bases. The CDR3 contains 14 residues. The V gene's germline CDR1 is MNHEY and CDR2 SVGAGI. V shed 5 bases and J 2 bases; nucleotides not matched to a gene: 2. The chain's CDR3 is CASSRDRGTYEQYF. In DNA, the CDR3 is TGTGCCAGCAGTCGGGACAGGGGGACCTACGAGCAGTACTTC.

This chain joins TRBV2 and TRBJ2-7, with 8 nucleotides matching TRBD1. V was clipped by 4 bases and J by 5 bases; unmatched bases: 7. This CDR3 contains 14 residues. Germline CDR1 reads SNHLY; CDR2 reads FYNNEI. The DNA for the CDR3 is TGTGCCAGCAGTGGAGGACAGGGATTCCACGAGCAGTACTTC. This sequence encodes CASSGGQGFHEQYF. The full variable domain, rest sourced from reference TRBV2 and TRBJ2-7, is EPEVTQTPSHQVTQMGQEVILRCVPISNHLYFYWYRQILGQKVEFLVSFYNNEISEKSEIFDDQFSVERPDGSNFTLKIRSTKLEDSAMYFCASSGGQGFHEQYFGPGTRLTVT.

The rearrangement links TRBV6-5 to TRBJ2-7; TRBD2 might be the D (5 bases). Per the germline V gene, CDR1 is MNHEY and CDR2 is SVGAGI. The CDR3 sequence is 15 residues long. The V and J ends lost 5 bases and 1 base respectively, with 15 bases between them. Here the CDR3 DNA reads TGTGCCAGCAGTCCCCTCGGAGGTTTTTCCTACGAGCAGTACTTC. Its protein product is CASSPLGGFSYEQYF.

The chain combines TRBV11-2 with TRBJ2-7; D call uncertain. Trimming cost V 3 bases and J 6 bases, with 12 bases left between them. This CDR3 has 13 residues. Germline assignment: CDR1 SGHAT and CDR2 FQNNGV. The CDR3 nucleotides read TGTGCCAGCAGCTTCACCCTAGACCGCGAGCAGTACTTC. Protein: CASSFTLDREQYF.

CDR3 DNA: TGTGCCAGCTTACTAGCGGGACAGGAGACCCAGTACTTC. Translation: CASLLAGQETQYF. This sequence joins TRBV28 and TRBJ2-5, with 10 bases lining up with TRBD2. The CDR3 is 13 residues long. Germline values: CDR1 MDHEN, CDR2 SYDVKM. After removal of 8 bases from V and 5 bases from J, the junction contained 5 bases not matched to a gene.

The chain joins TRBV19 to TRBJ1-2, with D perhaps TRBD1 (6 bases). Germline values: CDR1 LNHDA, CDR2 SQIVND (reference sequence). The CDR3 has 12 amino acids. V shed 6 bases and J shed 7 bases, with 12 bases lying between them. The CDR3: CASSSRTAGYTF. In DNA form, the CDR3 reads TGTGCCAGTAGCAGCCGGACAGCTGGCTACACCTTC.

This clone was counted a few times. The CDR3 coding sequence is TGTGCCAGCAACTCTCCCCAGGGCTCCTACGAGCAGTACTTC. Translated: CASNSPQGSYEQYF. J is TRBJ2-7 and V is TRBV5-6; D may be TRBD1 (5 bases). The germline V gene has CDR1 SGHDT and CDR2 YYEEEE. V lost 6 bases and J lost 0, with 13 bases in between. This CDR3 is built from 14 residues.

Only one count was recorded for this clone. The chain recombines TRBV5-1 with TRBJ2-7; D unclear. The CDR3 consists of 14 residues. Germline V gene data show CDR1 as SGHRS and CDR2 as YFSETQ. With 2 bases removed from V and 6 bases from J, the gap between germline ends came to 15 bases. The CDR3 region is CASSFDSPAGEQYF. The CDR3 region has the DNA TGCGCCAGCAGCTTTGACTCACCCGCCGGCGAGCAGTACTTC.

This chain connects TRBV6-1 to TRBJ2-6; D uncertain. This CDR3 has 20 residues. The V end lost 2 bases, the J end lost 0 bases, and 20 bases lay between the germline ends. Germline V gene lookup returns CDR1 MNHNS and CDR2 SASEGT. CDR3 sequence (DNA): TGTGCCAGCAGTGAAAACCATATGATGGGCTTCGACTCTGGGGCCAACGTCCTGACTTTC. Translation gives CASSENHMMGFDSGANVLTF.

This chain connects TRBV27 to TRBJ2-2; the D gene is possibly TRBD2 (6 bases). The V gene lost 1 base and the J gene lost 2 bases, with 11 bases spanning the gap. The CDR3 sequence is 16 residues long. CDR1 is MNHEY and CDR2 is SMNVEV in the germline V gene (reference sequence). Here the CDR3 reads CASSLFPLANTGELFF. In nucleotides, the CDR3 is TGTGCCAGCAGTTTATTCCCACTAGCCAACACCGGGGAGCTGTTTTTT.

The V call is TRBV23-1, the J call TRBJ1-1; D is unclear. TRBV23-1 is treated as an ORF (open reading frame) with a function not yet certain. V gave up 3 bases and J gave up 5 bases, with 7 bases separating them. The CDR3 is made up of 12 amino acids. The CDR3 DNA reads as TGCGCCAGCAGTCAGCGGGGAACTGAAGCTTTCTTT. It is translated as CASSQRGTEAFF.

This chain connects TRBV5-4 to TRBJ2-1; possibly TRBD2 for D (5 bases). This CDR3 contains 15 residues. CDR1 is SGHNT and CDR2 is YYREEE in the germline V gene (reference sequence). Trimming stripped 4 bases from V and 3 bases from J, with 14 bases between. This CDR3 is CASSAGGSFYNEQFF. The CDR3 DNA reads TGTGCCAGCAGCGCTGGCGGGTCATTCTACAATGAGCAGTTCTTC.

The V gene is TRBV5-4, the J gene TRBJ2-2; the match to TRBD2 covers 7 bases. This CDR3 has 18 amino acids. In germline, CDR1 is SGHNT, CDR2 YYREEE (reference sequence). V lost 3 bases and J lost 4; bases outside the gene matches: 15. In DNA, the CDR3 is TGTGCCAGCAGCTCCGGTCCCCTGAGAACGGGAGGCACCGGGGAGCTGTTTTTT. Protein: CASSSGPLRTGGTGELFF.

This sequence joins TRBV9 and TRBJ2-2; 12 positions agree with TRBD2. CDR1 and CDR2 from the germline V gene are SGDLS and YYNGEE. Germline trimming cut 0 bases from V and 4 bases from J; bases unmatched to any gene: 1. The CDR3 loop spans 16 amino acids. Written as DNA, the CDR3 is TGTGCCAGCAGCGTAGAACTAGCGGGAGGCACCGGGGAGCTGTTTTTT. It translates to CASSVELAGGTGELFF.

CDR3 in amino acids: CSVGEGSPGNTIYF. The CDR3 nucleotides read TGCAGCGTTGGGGAGGGTTCCCCAGGAAACACCATATATTTT. J is TRBJ1-3 and V is TRBV29-1; D remains ambiguous. The germline CDR1 and CDR2 sequences are SQVTM and ANQGSEA. This CDR3 is built from 14 residues. V shed 4 bases and J shed 4 bases, with 14 bases lying between them.

J is TRBJ2-5 and V is TRBV27, with 7 nucleotides matching TRBD1. The CDR3 is 14 amino acids. Per the germline V gene, CDR1 is MNHEY and CDR2 is SMNVEV (reference sequence). The junction had 3 bases not matched to a gene; V was cut back by 0 bases and J by 5 bases. The CDR3 loop reads CASSLSGRGETQYF. In DNA form, the CDR3 reads TGTGCCAGCAGTTTATCGGGCAGGGGGGAGACCCAGTACTTC.